The clone carrying this T cell receptor (beta chain) was seen a handful of times. The data are from a study of blood T cells in healthy people across ages. Next came a second PCR, run for about 7 to 12 cycles, which used a sample-barcoded 5' primer along with a J-beta primer mix. A single record per CDR3 protein comes from TCRdb applying MiXCR to the 5' RACE reads. The data show some 710,000 distinct CDR3 sequences, about 45% seen once. CDR3 length: 14 residues. J lost 10 bases, V lost 8 bases, and 13 bases had no gene match. Germline V gene data show CDR1 as GTSNPN and CDR2 as SVGIG (reference sequence).

The sample comprised blood. The clonotype comes from a man at least 80 years old in good health. V gene TRBV30 combines with J gene TRBJ2-1, with 11 positions matching TRBD1. The CDR3 DNA is TGTGCCCGCACCCAGGGACAGGGGGGGAGGGAGCAGTTCTTC. Translated: CARTQGQGGREQFF.